This T cell receptor beta chain was sequenced in a study of CD8+CD57+ T cells in acquired aplastic anemia. Study summary: On average, sorted CD4+ and CD8+ cells gave approximately 3.1 ug of DNA. Study-level results: CD8+ Simpson's diversity showed no significant patient-control difference. Patients and controls had in common twenty-nine CD8+ CDR3 sequences.

Germline V gives CDR1 DFQATT, CDR2 SNEGSKA (reference sequence). The V gene end was trimmed by 7 bases and the J gene end by 7 bases; junction bases not matched to a gene: 4. There are 13 residues in the CDR3. Genomic DNA provided the template from which TCR beta VDJ and CDR3 profiles were obtained. TCRdb called the reads again in MiXCR, with one record for every CDR3 protein. Among over 150,000 distinct CDR3 sequences listed, 71% were seen once. Sequenced patients had shown CD8+CD57+ cell expansion by flow cytometry. The diagnosis in all patients was severe acquired aplastic anemia. As regards this clonotype: The antigen is unknown.

The specimen sequenced was sorted CD4+, CD8+, or CD8+CD57+ T cells (not recorded which) from PBMCs. This TCR derives from a human donor with aplastic anemia. V and J are TRBV20-1 and TRBJ2-1; TRBD2 agrees at 13 bases. In DNA, the CDR3 is TGCAGTGTCAGGGGACTAGCGGGGAATGAGCAGTTCTTC. This gives the protein CSVRGLAGNEQFF.